This section outlines one TCR beta chain sequence together with its context. As yet, its antigen is unknown. The data derive from a study of memory CD4+ T cells and cytomegalovirus serostatus. At the level of the study: Healthy Belgian adult donors included 9 or 10 CMV-positive and some 24 CMV-negative people. Overall study results and limits: Median bootstrapped AUC for CMV status was roughly 0.95 originally, 0.75 to 0.91 US-trained.

Single viable CD3+CD4+CD8-CD45RO+ cells were sorted as the memory CD4+ T cells. TCRdb's table, derived via immunoSEQ multiplex PCR, lists solely in-frame clones and lacks some. The table lists over 75,000 clones, 80% of them singletons, with 3.6% in the top ten. The sample was memory CD4+ T cells from blood. The receptor was derived from an adult in good health and CMV-seropositive.

The CDR3 sequence is CASSLALGGRANEQFF. As DNA, the CDR3 is TGTGCCAGCAGCTTAGCCCTTGGCGGAAGAGCGAATGAGCAGTTCTTC. This chain links TRBV7-2 with TRBJ2-1; no clear D. This CDR3 contains 16 residues. The V gene lost 0 bases and the J gene lost 7 bases, with 16 bases spanning the gap. Germline V CDR1 and CDR2: SGHTA, FQGNSA.